What follows describes a single T cell receptor (beta chain). Trimming shortened V by 6 bases and J by 8 bases, and 20 bases separated the two germline ends. Per the germline V gene, CDR1 is MNHEY and CDR2 is SVGAGI. The CDR3 sequence is 15 residues long. The data originate from a study of shared T cell receptors in the human thymus. The protocol was immunoSEQ multiplex PCR, while the TCRdb copy is restricted to in-frame clones and leaves out a portion. The sample contains hundreds of thousands of clones, 70% to 90% of which appear only once. These data were also reused for a study on human thymus T cells. That study reports: The donor group consisted of healthy Finnish infants who were having corrective surgery for congenital heart defects. It was from resections taken during corrective heart surgery that the thymus tissue came. Thymic and blood repertoires seemed to favor certain V and J genes. Related research described thymic repertoires that were highly overlapping among unrelated individuals.

This chain joins TRBV6-5 and TRBJ2-1, with a possible D match to TRBD2 (5 bases). The sequencing input was thymocytes. The clonotype was recovered from a girl under two years old with a congenital heart defect. Here the CDR3 DNA reads TGTGCCAGCAGGACCGGGCCCTCGAGCGGACATGAGCAGTTCTTC. Translated: CASRTGPSSGHEQFF.